This TCR beta chain emerged from a study of blood T cell repertoires in COVID-19. As for the study in general: From T cells, B-cell-depleted T cells, or PBMCs came the material, which was cDNA or gDNA.

The CDR3 is 15 residues long. Germline loops: CDR1 MDHEN, CDR2 SYDVKM. Trimming removed 3 bases from V and 1 base from J, with 10 bases in between. Original processing methods: How many nucleated cells were present was estimated from reference gene primer amplification. Generated by immunoSEQ multiplex PCR, the TCRdb table keeps only in-frame clones and is missing some. V and J calls and clone size are as listed in that table; D and trimming were resolved from the DNA. The sample has under 100,000 clones; around 81% are singletons. The chain carries TRBV28 and TRBJ1-5, with a weak D call TRBD1 (5 bases). This receptor was taken from a woman in her seventies with acute or convalescent COVID-19. The sequenced sample was peripheral blood. CDR3 DNA: TGTGCCAGCAGTTTTTTAGGGGCCAGCAATCAGCCCCAGCATTTT. This sequence encodes CASSFLGASNQPQHF. Full variable domain (rest looked up from reference TRBV28 and TRBJ1-5): DVKVTQSSRYLVKRTGEKVFLECVQDMDHENMFWYRQDPGLGLRLIYFSYDVKMKEKGDIPEGYSVSREKKERFSLILESASTNQTSMYLCASSFLGASNQPQHFGDGTRLSIL.